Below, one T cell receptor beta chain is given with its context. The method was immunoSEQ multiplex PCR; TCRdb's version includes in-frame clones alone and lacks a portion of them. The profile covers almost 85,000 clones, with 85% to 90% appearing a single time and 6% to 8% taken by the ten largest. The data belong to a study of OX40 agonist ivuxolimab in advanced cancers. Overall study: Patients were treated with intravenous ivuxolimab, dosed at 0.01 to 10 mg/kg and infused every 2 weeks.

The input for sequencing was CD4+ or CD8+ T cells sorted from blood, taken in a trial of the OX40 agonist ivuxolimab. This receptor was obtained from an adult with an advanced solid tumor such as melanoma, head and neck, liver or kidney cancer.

This chain's CDR3 is CASSGDRDYQPQHF. The CDR3 bases are TGTGCCAGCAGCGGGGACAGGGATTATCAGCCCCAGCATTTT. J is TRBJ1-5 and V is TRBV2; the match to TRBD1 covers 9 bases. Trimming at V came to 6 bases and at J to 5 bases, leaving 5 bases not matched to a gene. CDR3 length: 14 amino acids. From germline, CDR1 is SNHLY and CDR2 FYNNEI.